This entry concerns a single T cell receptor beta chain. The PCR made use of 60 Vbeta and 13 Jbeta primers. Measured with immunoSEQ multiplex PCR; TCRdb has only the in-frame clones, and not every one. The sample contains about 140,000 clones, approximately 77% of which appear only once. The data belong to a study of cytomegalovirus exposure and HLA in healthy donors. The CDR3 extends over 13 amino acids. Trimming shortened V by 4 bases and J by 7 bases, and 8 bases separated the two germline ends. Germline loops: CDR1 MNHNY, CDR2 SVGAGI (reference sequence). The clonotype was recovered from a woman between 45 and 60 years old in good health and CMV-seronegative. The sample taken for sequencing was PBMCs. The V and J genes are TRBV6-6 and TRBJ1-6; no clear D gene. The CDR3 coding sequence is TGTGCCAGCAGTTTAAACGAGAATTCACCCCTCCACTTT. Protein product: CASSLNENSPLHF.